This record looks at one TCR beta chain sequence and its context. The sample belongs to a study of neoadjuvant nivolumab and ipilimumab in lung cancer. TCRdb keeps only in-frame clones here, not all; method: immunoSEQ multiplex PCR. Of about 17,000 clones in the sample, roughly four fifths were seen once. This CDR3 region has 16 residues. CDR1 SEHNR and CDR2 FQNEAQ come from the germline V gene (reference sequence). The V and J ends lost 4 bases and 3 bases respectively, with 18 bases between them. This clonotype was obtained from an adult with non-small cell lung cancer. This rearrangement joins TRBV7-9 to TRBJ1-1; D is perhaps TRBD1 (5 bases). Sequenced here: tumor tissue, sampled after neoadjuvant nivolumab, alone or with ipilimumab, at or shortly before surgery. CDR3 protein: CASSSSAVGTYTEAFF. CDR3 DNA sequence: TGTGCCAGCAGCTCGTCGGCGGTAGGGACTTACACTGAAGCTTTCTTT.